The 21 T cell receptor beta chains below all came from one sample that was sequenced in a study of tumor-infiltrating lymphocytes in localized non-small cell lung cancer. Method: immunoSEQ multiplex PCR; TCRdb's copy keeps in-frame clones and lacks some. Of approximately 13,000 clones listed, 68% were seen once; the top ten hold 9.4%. Sequencing input: lung tumor tissue. Receptors were obtained from a human donor with non-small cell lung cancer.

The chain carries TRBV29-1 and TRBJ1-2, with a possible D match to TRBD1 (6 bases). The V gene's germline CDR1 is SQVTM and CDR2 ANQGSEA. There are 11 residues in the CDR3. V was pared by 4 bases and J by 5 bases, with 8 bases between. The DNA for the CDR3 is TGCAGCGTTGGGGACACGTATGGCTACACCTTC. This codes for CSVGDTYGYTF.

This sequence joins TRBV7-8 and TRBJ2-2; D might be TRBD1 or TRBD2, each matching 5 bases. Looked up from germline, CDR1 is SGHVS and CDR2 is FQNEAQ. The CDR3 loop spans 19 amino acids. Trimming took off 2 bases at V and 0 bases at J, with 19 bases between the two ends. In nucleotides, the CDR3 is TGTGCCAGCAGCTTACCTTCCCGTCGGCAGGGAGCGAACACCGGGGAGCTGTTTTTT. This translates into CASSLPSRRQGANTGELFF.

The V and J genes are TRBV11-3 and TRBJ2-3; D may be TRBD2 (5 bases). This CDR3 spans 16 amino acids. V lost 1 base and J lost 5, with 16 bases in between. The germline gives CDR1 SGHNT, CDR2 YENEEA. Here the CDR3 reads CASSLASGFGEDTQYF. The DNA of the CDR3 is TGTGCCAGCAGCTTAGCCAGCGGTTTCGGGGAAGATACGCAGTATTTT. Full variable domain (remainder filled in from reference TRBV11-3 and TRBJ2-3): EAGVVQSPRYKIIEKKQPVAFWCNPISGHNTLYWYLQNLGQGPELLIRYENEEAVDDSQLPKDRFSAERLKGVDSTLKIQPAELGDSAVYLCASSLASGFGEDTQYFGPGTRLTVL.

This rearrangement joins TRBV5-1 to TRBJ2-7; perhaps TRBD2 as D (5 bases). The CDR3 runs 13 residues. Germline V gene sequence: CDR1 SGHRS, CDR2 YFSETQ. V shed 7 bases and J shed 6 bases, with 17 bases lying between them. The CDR3 nucleotides read TGCGCCAGCGGCCGGAGGCCCCAAGGCGAGCAGTACTTC. This encodes CASGRRPQGEQYF. Combining the CDR3 with reference TRBV5-1 and TRBJ2-7 gives the whole variable domain KAGVTQTPRYLIKTRGQQVTLSCSPISGHRSVSWYQQTPGQGLQFLFEYFSETQRNKGNFPGRFSGRQFSNSRSEMNVSTLELGDSALYLCASGRRPQGEQYFGPGTRLTVT.

This sequence joins TRBV19 and TRBJ1-2, with 7 positions matching TRBD1. V lost 10 bases to trimming and J lost 7 bases; unmatched junction nucleotides: 12. Germline CDR1 LNHDA, CDR2 SQIVND (reference sequence). The CDR3 is 13 amino acids. DNA for the CDR3: TGTGCCACCTACCTGACAGGGACGTCTGGCTACACCTTC. Amino acids: CATYLTGTSGYTF.

The rearrangement joins TRBV4-1 to TRBJ2-5, with D possibly being TRBD1 (5 bases). Germline V CDR1 and CDR2: MGHRA, YSYEKL. The V end was cut by 0 bases, the J end by 4 bases, with 12 bases between. The CDR3 sequence is 15 residues long. Written as DNA, the CDR3 is TGCGCCAGCAGCCAAGAAGGCAGGGCTTCAGAGACCCAGTACTTC. Amino acids: CASSQEGRASETQYF.

The CDR3 nucleotides read TGTGCCAGCAGCCCCCCCGAGACAGGACCCCTAGAGCAGTACTTC. The encoded protein is CASSPPETGPLEQYF. This rearrangement joins TRBV5-6 to TRBJ2-7; TRBD1 is a possible D gene (6 bases). Per the germline V gene, CDR1 is SGHDT and CDR2 is YYEEEE. Trimming took 4 bases from V and 7 from J, leaving 21 bases between them. This CDR3 spans 15 amino acids.

The J gene is TRBJ2-7, the V gene TRBV11-2; perhaps TRBD1 as D (8 bases). Germline V CDR1 and CDR2: SGHAT, FQNNGV. This CDR3 contains 13 residues. V lost 5 bases, J lost 6 bases, and 14 bases lay in between. The CDR3 DNA reads TGTGCCAGCAGCCCACAGGGGGGGGTCGAGCAGTACTTC. This sequence encodes CASSPQGGVEQYF.

This clone is medium-sized within its sample. The chain uses TRBV7-9 and TRBJ2-1; 10 nucleotides line up with TRBD2. The length of the CDR3 is 18 residues. Germline V gene sequence: CDR1 SEHNR, CDR2 FQNEAQ (reference sequence). V dropped 2 bases and J dropped 7; count of bases not matched to a gene: 14. CDR3 loop: CASSLSLPSGGQRNEQFF. The CDR3 region has the DNA TGTGCCAGCAGCTTAAGTCTTCCTAGCGGGGGCCAAAGAAATGAGCAGTTCTTC.

The chain links TRBV6-5 to TRBJ2-7; possible D gene TRBD1, 6 bases. This CDR3 comprises 14 residues. The V gene lost 5 bases and the J gene lost 3 bases, with 14 bases spanning the gap. The germline V gene encodes CDR1 MNHEY and CDR2 SVGAGI. The CDR3 DNA reads as TGTGCCAGCAGTGGGACACCCCAAGGCTACGAGCAGTACTTC. Protein: CASSGTPQGYEQYF.

Concerning this clone itself: The junction differs from germline at one of its ends, possibly a read error. This sequence joins TRBV7-2 and TRBJ2-7, with D perhaps TRBD1 or TRBD2 (5 bases each). CDR1 SGHTA and CDR2 FQGNSA come from the germline V gene. This CDR3 is 15 amino acids long. The CDR3 sequence: CASSLALTGANEQYF. The DNA of the CDR3 is TGTGCCAGCAGCCTAGCTCTTACAGGCGCTAACGAGCAGTACTTC. Using reference TRBV7-2 and TRBJ2-7 for the parts outside the CDR3, the full variable domain is GAGVSQSPSNKVTEKGKDVELRCDPISGHTALYWYRQSLGQGLEFLIYFQGNSAPDKSGLPSDRFSAERTGGSVSTLTIQRTQQEDSAVYLCASSLALTGANEQYFGPGTRLTVT.

The chain has TRBV19 and TRBJ1-5; D uncertain. CDR1 and CDR2 (germline): LNHDA, SQIVND (reference sequence). V gave up 3 bases and J gave up 1 base, with 13 bases separating them. The CDR3 is 16 residues long. CDR3 sequence: CASSMSTERSNQPQHF. The CDR3 DNA follows: TGTGCCAGTAGTATGTCGACCGAGAGAAGCAATCAGCCCCAGCATTTT.

The rearrangement links TRBV5-5 to TRBJ2-5; D is possibly TRBD1 (6 bases). The CDR3 sequence is 13 residues long. In germline, CDR1 is SGHKS, CDR2 YYEKEE (reference sequence). V was shortened by 2 bases and J by 5 bases, with 10 bases between the two germline ends. The DNA for the CDR3 is TGTGCCAGCAGCTTCACAGGGTCGGAGACCCAGTACTTC. It specifies CASSFTGSETQYF. Full variable domain (rest looked up from reference TRBV5-5 and TRBJ2-5): DAGVTQSPTHLIKTRGQQVTLRCSPISGHKSVSWYQQVLGQGPQFIFQYYEKEERGRGNFPDRFSARQFPNYSSELNVNALLLGDSALYLCASSFTGSETQYFGPGTRLLVL.

This chain joins TRBV7-9 and TRBJ2-7; D unclear. The germline gives CDR1 SEHNR, CDR2 FQNEAQ (reference sequence). The CDR3 covers 14 residues. Trimming shortened V by 3 bases and J by 1 base, and 10 bases separated the two germline ends. Here the CDR3 DNA reads TGTGCCAGCAGCTTTTGGAGAACGTCCTACGAGCAGTACTTC. Protein: CASSFWRTSYEQYF.

The rearrangement uses TRBV6-6 and TRBJ1-3; no clear D. The V and J ends lost 7 bases and 0 bases respectively, with 13 bases between them. In germline, CDR1 is MNHNY, CDR2 SVGAGI (reference sequence). This CDR3 region has 15 residues. The DNA of the CDR3 is TGTGCCAGCATCGAAGGAGCCCCCTCTGGAAACACCATATATTTT. The encoded protein is CASIEGAPSGNTIYF.

In DNA form, the CDR3 reads TGTGCCAGCAGTTACCTCGGACAGACTAAACAAGTTGAAGCTTTCTTT. Protein product: CASSYLGQTKQVEAFF. The V and J genes are TRBV6-6 and TRBJ1-1; TRBD1 might be the D (6 bases). CDR1 and CDR2 (germline): MNHNY, SVGAGI (reference sequence). This CDR3 has 16 amino acids. With 2 bases removed from V and 7 bases from J, the gap between germline ends came to 20 bases.

This CDR3 is CASSSMALSGNTIYF. In nucleotides, the CDR3 is TGTGCCAGTAGTTCGATGGCCCTCTCTGGAAACACCATATATTTT. This chain uses TRBV19 with TRBJ1-3, with D unresolved. The CDR3 loop spans 15 amino acids. The ends were cut back, 5 bases at V and 0 bases at J, with 11 bases in the middle. Germline CDR1 and CDR2: LNHDA and SQIVND (reference sequence).

This clone was seen only a few times. For the CDR3, the DNA is TGCGCCAGCAGCAAGCGGACAGGGGGCAATCAGCCCCAGCATTTT. Translation: CASSKRTGGNQPQHF. V gene TRBV4-1 combines with J gene TRBJ1-5; 9 bases align to TRBD1. Looked up from germline, CDR1 is MGHRA and CDR2 is YSYEKL. The CDR3 covers 15 residues. V gave up 5 bases and J gave up 2 bases; unmatched junction bases: 4.

The chain combines TRBV4-2 with TRBJ2-7; tentative D call: TRBD1 (5 bases). This CDR3 is built from 13 residues. Germline CDR1 LGHNA, CDR2 YNFKEQ. V lost 4 bases to trimming and J lost 3 bases, with 10 bases between them. The CDR3 coding sequence is TGTGCCAGCAGCCCCGCAGGGCACTACGAGCAGTACTTC. This encodes CASSPAGHYEQYF.

The V call is TRBV11-2, the J call TRBJ2-3; no definite D call. The germline V and J ends were trimmed by 5 bases and 0 bases, with 15 bases remaining between them. There are 16 residues in the CDR3. Germline lookup yields CDR1 SGHAT and CDR2 FQNNGV. The CDR3 region is CASSQGDSYSTDTQYF. In nucleotides, the CDR3 is TGTGCCAGCAGCCAAGGAGATAGTTACAGCACAGATACGCAGTATTTT.

The V gene is TRBV5-1, the J gene TRBJ2-2, with a possible D match to TRBD1 (6 bases). Trimming stripped 2 bases from V and 2 bases from J, with 13 bases between. CDR1 SGHRS and CDR2 YFSETQ come from the germline V gene. The CDR3 has 16 residues. CDR3 in DNA: TGCGCCAGCAGCTTCTCCGGGACACCCAACACCGGGGAGCTGTTTTTT. Translating it yields CASSFSGTPNTGELFF.